These T cell receptor beta chains were read from a single sample in a study of control samples from healthy donors and cancer patients. The method was immunoSEQ multiplex PCR; TCRdb's version includes in-frame clones alone and lacks a portion of them. The table includes over 150,000 clones, approximately 94% detected once. The specimen sequenced was blood. The source is a young woman in good health. Each CDR3 is given with its conserved first and last residue.

v_gene	j_gene	CDR3aa
TRBV7-2	TRBJ1-3	CASSLDSSGNTIYF
TRBV5-6	TRBJ1-1	CASNLGHMNTEAFF
TRBV3-1/TRBV3-2	TRBJ1-6	CASSQADENSPLHF
TRBV20-1	TRBJ2-7	CSALRGDEQYF
TRBV24-1	TRBJ2-7	CATSDPQGSPSYEQYF
TRBV11-2	TRBJ1-4	CASSPTETGGNEKLFF
TRBV23-1	TRBJ1-2	CASSQNYGYTF
TRBV27	TRBJ1-1	CASSFRGGHMNTEAFF
TRBV2	TRBJ2-5	CASNLRALGETQYF
TRBV20-1	TRBJ2-7	CSASNLAGVGEQYF
TRBV5-1	TRBJ1-4	CASSLRTGQLEKLFF
TRBV7-6	TRBJ1-4	CASSSARGVNEKLFF
TRBV29-1	TRBJ2-7	CSVEDSLSGIYEQYF
TRBV11-3	TRBJ1-1	CASSLVREGAFF
TRBV12-3/TRBV12-4	TRBJ2-5	CASNSGIQETQYF
TRBV19	TRBJ2-3	CASSIADTQYF
TRBV29-1	TRBJ1-1	CSVGDIMNTEAFF
TRBV28	TRBJ1-4	CASRVGRTGVEKLFF
TRBV6-5	TRBJ1-3	CASTASGRNTIYF
TRBV21-1	TRBJ1-2	CASLAGSGLNYGYTF
TRBV11-3	TRBJ2-7	CASSPGGSAYEQYF
TRBV18	TRBJ1-6	CASSSGQLSGSPLHF
TRBV28	TRBJ1-5	CASARDSNQPQHF
TRBV6-2/TRBV6-3	TRBJ2-5	CASSYSASGRETQYF
TRBV28	TRBJ2-5	CASSLSGEETQYF
TRBV11-1	TRBJ1-4	CASSPPGGDEEKLFF
TRBV7-2	TRBJ1-4	CASSLGQGLNEKLFF
TRBV7-9	TRBJ2-7	CAPPRRAENFYEQYF
TRBV5-4	TRBJ2-1	CASSFGIREQFF
TRBV14	TRBJ2-5	CASSQIGQGEQETQYF
TRBV15	TRBJ1-1	CATSSPNRGPFTEAFF
TRBV4-1	TRBJ1-2	CASSQTWTGINYGYTF
TRBV28	TRBJ1-6	CASKEGGTNSPLHF
TRBV11-2	TRBJ2-1	CASSSGLATYNEQFF
TRBV18	TRBJ1-2	CASSHNNYGYTF
TRBV5-1	TRBJ1-2	CASSLGATGYGYTF
TRBV7-2	TRBJ1-1	CASSLGFADRRRWNTEAFF
TRBV2	TRBJ2-3	CASSELPLGLEYF
TRBV28	TRBJ1-6	CASSPLKMKSSPLHF
TRBV19	TRBJ1-1	CASRHRDTEAFF
TRBV18	TRBJ2-5	CASSRGQETQYF
TRBV12-3/TRBV12-4	TRBJ1-6	CASSDRLNSPLHF
TRBV24-1	TRBJ2-7	CATSDSPGQGNEQYF
TRBV2	TRBJ1-4	CASKRRGDSTNEKLFF
TRBV15	TRBJ1-4	CATSGRDPGNEKLFF
TRBV27	TRBJ1-1	CASSPNGVNTEAFF
TRBV25-1	TRBJ1-2	CASSGPGMDYGYTF
TRBV9	TRBJ2-7	CASSVCSGFLCEQYF
TRBV20-1	TRBJ2-7	CSAKVVDEQYF
TRBV28	TRBJ1-1	CATGTEAFF
TRBV10-3	TRBJ1-1	CAIADRDTHTEAFF
TRBV9	TRBJ2-1	CASSGVGDNEQFF
TRBV4-1	TRBJ1-6	CASSQSGTLPPLHF
TRBV11-3	TRBJ1-1	CASSLNTEAFF
TRBV5-5	TRBJ1-6	CASSLAMGQEYNSPLHF
TRBV11-2	TRBJ2-7	CASSLLRGTDEQYF
TRBV4-1	TRBJ2-1	CASSQEPLPNEQFF
TRBV4-1	TRBJ2-4	CASSQGGGQGAKNIQYF
TRBV3-1/TRBV3-2	TRBJ2-5	CASLAGVGETQYF
TRBV11-2	TRBJ2-7	CASSFRPGRYEQYF